A selection of T cell receptor beta chains follows, all from one sample in a study of a mutant IDH1 vaccine in newly diagnosed glioma. The repertoire was sequenced with immunoSEQ multiplex PCR; TCRdb's copy has only in-frame clones and lacks some. The sample consists of 38,000 or so clones, more than 80% of them appearing once. These receptors' antigens are unknown. The source material was PBMCs, sampled from a glioma patient whose treatment included an IDH1 peptide vaccine. Receptors originate from a man between 35 and 55 years old with glioma. Each CDR3 is given with its conserved first and last residue. D genes are given only for firm matches. Rows give clone size only sometimes, using once, few, many, or a class for an expanded clone.

j_call: TRBJ1-1
clone_size: NA
d_call: NA
v_call: TRBV30
cdr3_length: 11
cdr3_aa: CAWSWTTEAFF
cdr3_nt: TGTGCCTGGAGTTGGACCACTGAAGCTTTCTTT

j_call: TRBJ2-7
clone_size: NA
d_call: NA
v_call: TRBV27
cdr3_length: 13
cdr3_aa: CASSADSSYEQYF
cdr3_nt: TGTGCCAGCAGTGCGGACAGCTCCTACGAGCAGTACTTC

j_call: TRBJ2-1
clone_size: NA
d_call: TRBD2
v_call: TRBV5-8
cdr3_length: 16
cdr3_aa: CASSLLSGVKANEQFF
cdr3_nt: TGTGCCAGCAGCTTACTTAGCGGGGTCAAGGCCAATGAGCAGTTCTTC

j_call: TRBJ2-2
clone_size: NA
d_call: NA
v_call: TRBV7-9
cdr3_length: 15
cdr3_aa: CASSGWRGPTGELFF
cdr3_nt: TGTGCCAGCTCAGGGTGGAGGGGGCCCACCGGGGAGCTGTTTTTT

j_call: TRBJ1-2
clone_size: NA
d_call: NA
v_call: TRBV6-1
cdr3_length: 13
cdr3_aa: CASTPAQGYGYTF
cdr3_nt: TGTGCCAGCACCCCGGCCCAGGGCTATGGCTACACCTTC

j_call: TRBJ2-1
clone_size: NA
d_call: NA
v_call: TRBV18
cdr3_length: 15
cdr3_aa: CASSPGSASYNEQFF
cdr3_nt: TGTGCCAGCTCACCTGGCAGCGCCTCCTACAATGAGCAGTTCTTC

j_call: TRBJ2-7
clone_size: NA
d_call: TRBD2
v_call: TRBV12-5
cdr3_length: 19
cdr3_aa: CASGLPGLAGGRPGVEQYF
cdr3_nt: TGTGCTAGTGGACTCCCGGGACTAGCGGGGGGTAGACCGGGAGTCGAGCAGTACTTC

j_call: TRBJ1-2
clone_size: NA
d_call: NA
v_call: TRBV15
cdr3_length: 15
cdr3_aa: CATSRDGTPPGGYTF
cdr3_nt: TGTGCCACCAGCAGAGACGGGACCCCTCCGGGCGGCTACACCTTC

j_call: TRBJ2-3
clone_size: NA
d_call: NA
v_call: TRBV27
cdr3_length: 14
cdr3_aa: CASSLLSIPDTQYF
cdr3_nt: TGTGCCAGCAGTTTATTATCGATCCCAGATACGCAGTATTTT

j_call: TRBJ2-7
clone_size: NA
d_call: TRBD2
v_call: TRBV5-1
cdr3_length: 15
cdr3_aa: CASSLLSSGTYEQYF
cdr3_nt: TGCGCCAGCAGCTTGTTGTCTAGCGGGACATACGAGCAGTACTTC

j_call: TRBJ2-6
clone_size: NA
d_call: TRBD1
v_call: TRBV19
cdr3_length: 16
cdr3_aa: CASSRDSSSGANVLTF
cdr3_nt: TGTGCCAGTAGTAGGGACAGTAGCTCTGGGGCCAACGTCCTGACTTTC

j_call: TRBJ2-2
clone_size: NA
d_call: NA
v_call: TRBV19
cdr3_length: 15
cdr3_aa: CASLRRGKDTGELFF
cdr3_nt: TGTGCCAGTCTGAGACGGGGGAAGGACACCGGGGAGCTGTTTTTT

j_call: TRBJ1-5
clone_size: NA
d_call: NA
v_call: TRBV5-4
cdr3_length: 14
cdr3_aa: CASSLDGVGQPQHF
cdr3_nt: TGTGCCAGCAGCTTGGATGGGGTGGGGCAGCCCCAGCATTTT

j_call: TRBJ2-5
clone_size: once
d_call: TRBD1
v_call: TRBV10-3
cdr3_length: 17
cdr3_aa: CAISDPTGGLRQETQYF
cdr3_nt: TGTGCCATCAGCGACCCGACAGGGGGCTTGCGTCAAGAGACCCAGTACTTC

j_call: TRBJ1-4
clone_size: NA
d_call: TRBD1
v_call: TRBV4-1
cdr3_length: 15
cdr3_aa: CASSQTGTGGEKLFF
cdr3_nt: TGCGCCAGCAGCCAGACAGGGACAGGAGGGGAAAAACTGTTTTTT

j_call: TRBJ2-1
clone_size: NA
d_call: TRBD2
v_call: TRBV7-3
cdr3_length: 20
cdr3_aa: CASSLTAGLAGGPGYNEQFF
cdr3_nt: TGTGCCAGCAGCTTAACAGCAGGACTAGCGGGAGGGCCTGGTTACAATGAGCAGTTCTTC

j_call: TRBJ2-5
clone_size: NA
d_call: TRBD2
v_call: TRBV5-6
cdr3_length: 15
cdr3_aa: CASSMGLAGQETQYF
cdr3_nt: TGTGCCAGCAGCATGGGACTAGCGGGCCAAGAGACCCAGTACTTC

j_call: TRBJ2-7
clone_size: medium-sized
d_call: TRBD2
v_call: TRBV19
cdr3_length: 15
cdr3_aa: CASSKTSGGTYEQYF
cdr3_nt: TGTGCCAGTAGTAAAACTAGCGGGGGAACCTACGAGCAGTACTTC

j_call: TRBJ2-3
clone_size: NA
d_call: NA
v_call: TRBV6-5
cdr3_length: 13
cdr3_aa: CASSYGSTDTQYF
cdr3_nt: TGTGCCAGCAGTTACGGCAGCACAGATACGCAGTATTTT

j_call: TRBJ2-1
clone_size: NA
d_call: NA
v_call: TRBV4-2
cdr3_length: 14
cdr3_aa: CASSQRVAGNEQFF
cdr3_nt: TGTGCCAGCAGCCAGCGAGTAGCAGGTAATGAGCAGTTCTTC

j_call: TRBJ2-5
clone_size: NA
d_call: TRBD1
v_call: TRBV5-4
cdr3_length: 16
cdr3_aa: CASSRSPGQGQETQYF
cdr3_nt: TGTGCCAGCAGCCGATCGCCGGGACAGGGACAAGAGACCCAGTACTTC

j_call: TRBJ1-1
clone_size: NA
d_call: TRBD1
v_call: TRBV7-2
cdr3_length: 14
cdr3_aa: CASSRDRAGTEAFF
cdr3_nt: TGTGCCAGCAGCCGGGACAGGGCGGGCACTGAAGCTTTCTTT

j_call: TRBJ2-5
clone_size: NA
d_call: TRBD1
v_call: TRBV27
cdr3_length: 13
cdr3_aa: CASSFRQGPGQYF
cdr3_nt: TGTGCCAGCAGTTTTCGACAGGGCCCAGGACAGTACTTC

j_call: TRBJ1-2
clone_size: once
d_call: NA
v_call: TRBV29-1
cdr3_length: 12
cdr3_aa: CSVDREGYGYTF
cdr3_nt: TGCAGCGTTGACAGGGAAGGCTATGGCTACACCTTC

j_call: TRBJ2-7
clone_size: once
d_call: NA
v_call: TRBV2
cdr3_length: 14
cdr3_aa: CASSGRLVRYEQYF
cdr3_nt: TGTGCCAGCAGTGGCCGACTAGTGCGCTACGAGCAGTACTTC

j_call: TRBJ1-1
clone_size: NA
d_call: NA
v_call: TRBV18
cdr3_length: 12
cdr3_aa: CASSPIDSGAFF
cdr3_nt: TGTGCCAGCTCACCAATCGACAGCGGTGCTTTCTTT

j_call: TRBJ2-7
clone_size: NA
d_call: TRBD2
v_call: TRBV29-1
cdr3_length: 13
cdr3_aa: CSVGTSETYEQYF
cdr3_nt: TGCAGCGTTGGGACTAGCGAGACCTACGAGCAGTACTTC

j_call: TRBJ2-1
clone_size: NA
d_call: NA
v_call: TRBV2
cdr3_length: 13
cdr3_aa: CASLANSYNEQFF
cdr3_nt: TGTGCCAGCTTGGCGAACTCCTACAATGAGCAGTTCTTC

j_call: TRBJ1-2
clone_size: NA
d_call: NA
v_call: TRBV6-1
cdr3_length: 14
cdr3_aa: CASSEKQEGYGYTF
cdr3_nt: TGTGCCAGCAGTGAAAAACAGGAGGGCTATGGCTACACCTTC